This TCR beta chain was documented in a study of blood T cell repertoires in COVID-19. Study-level information: From the United States, Italy and Spain came samples of acute and convalescent COVID-19. T cells, B-cell-depleted T cells, or PBMCs provided the cDNA or gDNA that served as material.

Authors' methods: Researchers report that nucleated cell counts were estimated from reference gene primer amplification. The repertoire was sequenced with immunoSEQ multiplex PCR; TCRdb's copy has only in-frame clones and lacks some. The DNA gave D and trimming, while V, J and clone size come from that table. The sample yields around 130,000 clones, roughly four fifths seen once. The CDR3 sequence is 13 residues long. Trimming left V 1 base short and J 4 bases short, with 8 bases between. Germline loops: CDR1 SEHNR, CDR2 FQNEAQ (reference sequence). Participants were aged 18 to 89 years, lived in over 20 US areas, and enrolled virtually.

The receptor was derived from a young man who had recovered from COVID-19. The rearrangement links TRBV7-9 to TRBJ2-7, with a weak D call TRBD1 (5 bases). Specimen: PBMCs or T cells enriched from blood (not recorded which). CDR3 region: CASSLVGQYEQYV. CDR3 DNA sequence: TGTGCCAGCAGCTTAGTGGGGCAATACGAGCAGTACGTC.